The 18 T cell receptor beta chains in this list originate from one sample, sequenced in a study of blood T cell repertoires in COVID-19. The method was immunoSEQ multiplex PCR; TCRdb's version includes in-frame clones alone and lacks a portion of them. Here the sample spans fewer than 70,000 clones, roughly 79% being singletons. The sample comprised peripheral blood. The source of these receptors is a human donor in a cohort sampled during active COVID-19.

The rearrangement joins TRBV7-9 to TRBJ2-7; no firm D call. Looked up from germline, CDR1 is SEHNR and CDR2 is FQNEAQ (reference sequence). This CDR3 is built from 15 residues. With 4 bases removed from V and 1 base from J, the gap between germline ends came to 14 bases. The CDR3 region has the DNA TGTGCCAGCAGCTCTCCCCGAGACACGTCCTACGAGCAGTACTTC. This gives the protein CASSSPRDTSYEQYF. Drawing the rest from reference TRBV7-9 and TRBJ2-7, the complete variable domain is DTGVSQNPRHKITKRGQNVTFRCDPISEHNRLYWYRQTLGQGPEFLTYFQNEAQLEKSRLLSDRFSAERPKGSFSTLEIQRTEQGDSAMYLCASSSPRDTSYEQYFGPGTRLTVT.

The rearrangement links TRBV30 to TRBJ1-6; tentatively, D is TRBD1 (5 bases). Trimming removed 5 bases from V and 7 bases from J, with 12 bases in between. Germline lookup yields CDR1 GTSNPN and CDR2 SVGIG (reference sequence). The CDR3 runs 13 residues. The CDR3 nucleotides read TGTGCCTGGGGGGGTCAGGTGAATTCACCCCTCCACTTT. Amino acid sequence: CAWGGQVNSPLHF.

The chain combines TRBV6-6 with TRBJ1-6; 10 bases are shared with TRBD1. The CDR3 length is 14 residues. V dropped 6 bases and J dropped 7; count of bases not matched to a gene: 3. CDR1 and CDR2 from the germline V gene are MNHNY and SVGAGI (reference sequence). The CDR3 is CASSPDRGNSPLHF. CDR3 DNA sequence: TGTGCCAGCAGCCCGGACAGGGGGAATTCACCCCTCCACTTT.

V gene TRBV7-2 combines with J gene TRBJ2-7; 7 bases align to TRBD1. This CDR3 comprises 13 residues. Trimming took 5 bases from V and 2 from J; bases not matched to a gene: 3. Looked up from germline, CDR1 is SGHTA and CDR2 is FQGNSA. Here the CDR3 DNA reads TGTGCCAGCAGCGGGGACAGTCCCTACGAGCAGTACTTC. Translation: CASSGDSPYEQYF.

A single count supports this clone. The J gene is TRBJ2-7, the V gene TRBV5-1; 7 positions agree with TRBD2. J gave up 0 bases and V 1 base, and 10 bases lay outside the gene matches. This CDR3 contains 17 residues. Germline assignment: CDR1 SGHRS and CDR2 YFSETQ. Written as DNA, the CDR3 is TGCGCCAGCAGCTTGTGGGGGAGGGCCTTGGGCTCCTACGAGCAGTACTTC. It yields the protein CASSLWGRALGSYEQYF.

V and J are TRBV6-5 and TRBJ2-7, with a weak D call TRBD1 (6 bases). Germline CDR1 is MNHEY and CDR2 is SVGAGI. With 6 bases removed from V and 3 bases from J, the gap between germline ends came to 15 bases. The CDR3 is 14 amino acids. The DNA for the CDR3 is TGTGCCAGCAGCTTACAGGGAAGGGGCTACGAGCAGTACTTC. Translating it yields CASSLQGRGYEQYF.

The chain carries TRBV7-8 and TRBJ1-1; D is undetermined. Between the trimmed V and J ends, which lost 1 base and 2 bases, there was a span of 8 bases. This CDR3 comprises 14 residues. Germline CDR1 SGHVS, CDR2 FQNEAQ. The CDR3 reads CASSLDSYNTEAFF. CDR3 bases: TGTGCCAGCAGCTTAGACAGCTACAACACTGAAGCTTTCTTT.

This clone was found a few times. V and J are TRBV7-6 and TRBJ2-7; a weak D match, TRBD1 (6 bases). Trimming left V 5 bases short and J 3 bases short, with 14 bases between. Germline V lookup: CDR1 SGHVS, CDR2 FNYEAQ. This CDR3 is 14 amino acids long. In nucleotides, the CDR3 is TGTGCCAGCAGCCCCACGACACAGGGCTACGAGCAGTACTTC. This translates into CASSPTTQGYEQYF.

A note on this clone: Other DNA sequences in this sample translate to the same CDR3. V and J are TRBV28 and TRBJ2-7; 10 positions agree with TRBD2. J gave up 4 bases and V 6 bases, and 9 bases lay outside the gene matches. The CDR3 totals 15 residues. Germline V lookup: CDR1 MDHEN, CDR2 SYDVKM. DNA for the CDR3: TGTGCCAGCAGCCAAAGGACTAGCGGAGGTTACGAGCAGTACTTC. Its protein is CASSQRTSGGYEQYF.

This chain uses TRBV6-5 with TRBJ1-1; perhaps TRBD1 as D (5 bases). Deletions cut 0 bases from V and 4 bases from J, with 15 bases between. The CDR3 loop spans 16 amino acids. The germline CDR1 and CDR2 sequences are MNHEY and SVGAGI. The CDR3 loop is CASSYSGGVKVTEAFF. In DNA form, the CDR3 reads TGTGCCAGCAGTTACTCGGGGGGGGTGAAAGTCACTGAAGCTTTCTTT.

V and J are TRBV4-3 and TRBJ2-6; D may be TRBD2 (5 bases). The V gene's germline CDR1 is LGHNA and CDR2 YSLEER. Trimming left V 0 bases short and J 0 bases short, with 9 bases between. The length of the CDR3 is 17 residues. The CDR3 protein is CASSQDPGFSGANVLTF. CDR3 bases: TGCGCCAGCAGCCAAGATCCGGGGTTCTCTGGGGCCAACGTCCTGACTTTC.

This rearrangement joins TRBV27 to TRBJ2-7; 9 bases agree with TRBD1. Trimming at V came to 5 bases and at J to 3 bases, leaving 5 bases not matched to a gene. The CDR3 consists of 14 residues. Germline CDR1 is MNHEY and CDR2 is SMNVEV (reference sequence). CDR3 region: CASSPRDRVYEQYF. As DNA, the CDR3 is TGTGCCAGCAGTCCCCGGGACAGGGTCTACGAGCAGTACTTC.

In DNA form, the CDR3 reads TGTGCCAGCAGCTTGGAGCTATCTGGGGCCAACGTCCTGACTTTC. It translates to CASSLELSGANVLTF. The chain combines TRBV5-6 with TRBJ2-6, with D hard to call. The CDR3 consists of 15 residues. The germline V gene has CDR1 SGHDT and CDR2 YYEEEE. With 0 bases removed from V and 1 base from J, the gap between germline ends came to 5 bases.

The chain employs TRBV29-1 and TRBJ1-1; a weak D match, TRBD1 (5 bases). The CDR3 extends over 13 amino acids. Trimming shortened V by 2 bases and J by 4 bases, and 11 bases separated the two germline ends. Per the germline V gene, CDR1 is SQVTM and CDR2 is ANQGSEA. This chain's CDR3 is CSVETGWSTEAFF. The CDR3 nucleotides are TGCAGCGTTGAAACAGGTTGGAGCACTGAAGCTTTCTTT.

The chain couples TRBV6-2 or TRBV6-3 to TRBJ1-5; D not certain. The V end lost 5 bases, the J end lost 5 bases, and 10 bases lay between the germline ends. From germline, CDR1 is MNHEY and CDR2 SVGEGT. The CDR3 runs to 13 residues. The CDR3 DNA reads TGTGCCAGCAGTCCCCCGGAGGATCAGCCCCAGCATTTT. It specifies CASSPPEDQPQHF.

In regard to this clone: One end of the junction varies from germline; a read error may be responsible. The chain has TRBV5-6 and TRBJ1-1, with TRBD1 identical over 7 bases. This CDR3 has 13 residues. The germline gives CDR1 SGHDT, CDR2 YYEEEE. CDR3 nucleotide sequence: TGTGCCAGCAGCTTGGTCGGGACAGAAGGGTCCGCCTTT. Its protein product is CASSLVGTEGSAF.

This chain joins TRBV19 and TRBJ2-3, with 12 bases fitting TRBD2. This CDR3 comprises 16 residues. Trimming cost V 6 bases and J 2 bases; bases outside gene matches: 6. Germline V gene sequence: CDR1 LNHDA, CDR2 SQIVND (reference sequence). This CDR3 is CASSNRLAGVTDTQYF. As DNA, the CDR3 is TGTGCCAGTAGCAATCGACTAGCGGGAGTCACAGATACGCAGTATTTT.

This rearrangement joins TRBV11-2 to TRBJ1-2; D not certain. This CDR3 has 13 amino acids. V dropped 0 bases and J dropped 5 bases, with 7 bases sitting between them. Looked up from germline, CDR1 is SGHAT and CDR2 is FQNNGV. The CDR3 loop is CASSLERRYGYTF. CDR3 DNA sequence: TGTGCCAGCAGCTTAGAACGGAGATATGGCTACACCTTC.